One sample yielded the 13 T cell receptor beta chains listed below, sequenced in a study of radiotherapy plus CTLA-4 blockade in lung cancer. TCRdb's copy holds only in-frame clones and misses some; the assay was immunoSEQ multiplex PCR. The sample shows fewer than 65,000 clones, approximately 80% of them seen only once. The source material was peripheral blood, sampled from a patient treated with radiotherapy plus ipilimumab. Receptors were obtained from a human donor with non-small cell lung cancer whose response to radiotherapy plus ipilimumab could not be evaluated.

This clone came up a few times. V is TRBV9 and J is TRBJ1-4, with no clear D. CDR1 is SGDLS, CDR2 YYNGEE, per germline. The germline V and J ends were trimmed by 2 bases and 0 bases, with 11 bases remaining between them. The CDR3 covers 16 residues. The CDR3 reads CASSVRSEATNEKLFF. The DNA of the CDR3 is TGTGCCAGCAGCGTGCGTTCAGAGGCAACTAATGAAAAACTGTTTTTT.

Only one count was recorded for this clone. J is TRBJ2-1 and V is TRBV9; the match to TRBD2 covers 8 bases. V lost 4 bases, J lost 10 bases, and 13 bases stayed unmatched. CDR1 SGDLS and CDR2 YYNGEE come from the germline V gene. The length of the CDR3 is 15 residues. The CDR3 sequence is CASSPGSGGRGEQFF. The CDR3 nucleotides read TGTGCCAGCAGCCCCGGGAGCGGGGGTCGCGGAGAGCAGTTCTTC. The entire variable domain, with the rest obtained from reference TRBV9 and TRBJ2-1, is as follows: DSGVTQTPKHLITATGQRVTLRCSPRSGDLSVYWYQQSLDQGLQFLIQYYNGEERAKGNILERFSAQQFPDLHSELNLSSLELGDSALYFCASSPGSGGRGEQFFGPGTRLTVL.

The chain is built from TRBV7-3 and TRBJ2-1; D is uncertain. Looked up from germline, CDR1 is SGHTA and CDR2 is FQGTGA. The CDR3 extends over 15 amino acids. V gave up 5 bases and J gave up 6 bases, with 17 bases separating them. Here the CDR3 reads CASSPLGQFINEQFF. The CDR3 coding sequence is TGTGCCAGCAGCCCCCTGGGCCAGTTCATCAATGAGCAGTTCTTC.

This rearrangement joins TRBV6-1 to TRBJ2-5; no reliable D call. The J call is in doubt because the DNA end fits TRBJ2-7 better. CDR1 MNHNS and CDR2 SASEGT come from the germline V gene. The length of the CDR3 is 11 residues. CDR3 sequence reads: CASSALHEQYF. CDR3 DNA: TGTGCCAGCAGTGCCCTCCACGAGCAGTACTTC.

This clone was recorded only once. As DNA, the CDR3 is TGTGCCAGCAGCCGGACAGACAATGAGCAGTTCTTC. It translates to CASSRTDNEQFF. The chain joins TRBV7-9 to TRBJ2-1, with D tentatively TRBD1 (6 bases). The CDR3 extends over 12 amino acids. Deletions cut 5 bases from V and 5 bases from J, with 7 bases between. The germline V gene encodes CDR1 SEHNR and CDR2 FQNEAQ (reference sequence).

This chain connects TRBV18 to TRBJ2-1, with D perhaps TRBD2 (6 bases). With 0 bases removed from V and 8 bases from J, the gap between germline ends came to 20 bases. This CDR3 comprises 17 residues. CDR1 and CDR2 (germline): KGHSH, LQKENI. CDR3 residues: CASSPPGRPSGRYEQFF. The CDR3 nucleotides are TGTGCCAGCTCACCACCAGGGAGGCCCTCGGGTCGTTATGAGCAGTTCTTC.

The J gene is TRBJ2-5, the V gene TRBV4-3; 7 bases map to TRBD1. The CDR3 has 13 amino acids. Germline V gives CDR1 LGHNA, CDR2 YSLEER. J gave up 10 bases and V 4 bases, and 9 bases lay outside the gene matches. The CDR3 sequence: CASSLVAGGRQYF. CDR3 coding DNA: TGCGCCAGCAGCCTCGTGGCAGGGGGTCGCCAGTACTTC.

The V gene is TRBV25-1, the J gene TRBJ2-5; D remains ambiguous. The J call may be wrong; the DNA end is better matched by TRBJ2-7. This CDR3 has 9 residues. Germline CDR1 MGHDK, CDR2 SYGVNS. The CDR3 is CASDPEQYF. The DNA of the CDR3 is TGTGCCAGCGATCCCGAGCAGTACTTC.

This clone was seen just once. The J gene is TRBJ2-3, the V gene TRBV7-9, with 7 bases matching TRBD2. The length of the CDR3 is 15 residues. Per germline, CDR1 SEHNR and CDR2 FQNEAQ (reference sequence). V lost 3 bases and J lost 2; bases outside the gene matches: 5. CDR3 region: CASSFGSGDTDTQYF. CDR3 nucleotides: TGTGCCAGCAGCTTTGGGAGCGGGGACACAGATACGCAGTATTTT.

This clone was seen a handful of times. The chain employs TRBV5-1 and TRBJ2-1; D is ambiguous. The CDR3 is 15 residues long. CDR1 SGHRS and CDR2 YFSETQ come from the germline V gene. Between the trimmed V and J ends, which lost 4 bases and 2 bases, there was a span of 13 bases. The CDR3 loop reads CASSTTVIAYNEQFF. For the CDR3, the DNA is TGCGCCAGCAGCACAACAGTTATCGCCTACAATGAGCAGTTCTTC. The whole variable domain, filled in from reference TRBV5-1 and TRBJ2-1, reads KAGVTQTPRYLIKTRGQQVTLSCSPISGHRSVSWYQQTPGQGLQFLFEYFSETQRNKGNFPGRFSGRQFSNSRSEMNVSTLELGDSALYLCASSTTVIAYNEQFFGPGTRLTVL.

This rearrangement joins TRBV6-6 to TRBJ2-7; 10 bases agree with TRBD2. J gave up 2 bases and V 4 bases, and 8 bases lay outside the gene matches. Germline V gene data show CDR1 as MNHNY and CDR2 as SVGAGI (reference sequence). The CDR3 is made up of 16 amino acids. CDR3 DNA sequence: TGTGCCAGCAGTTTCCTAGCGGGGGAGGGTCCCTACGAGCAGTACTTC. This gives the protein CASSFLAGEGPYEQYF.

V and J are TRBV5-5 and TRBJ1-5; 8 bases fit TRBD1. Germline V gene data show CDR1 as SGHKS and CDR2 as YYEKEE (reference sequence). V lost 4 bases and J lost 4; bases outside the gene matches: 7. This CDR3 contains 15 residues. CDR3 loop: CASSVGQGRNQPQHF. The CDR3 DNA reads as TGTGCCAGCAGCGTCGGACAGGGCCGTAATCAGCCCCAGCATTTT.

This sequence joins TRBV30 and TRBJ1-6, with a weak D call TRBD1 (6 bases). Germline V CDR1 and CDR2: GTSNPN, SVGIG (reference sequence). This CDR3 is built from 15 residues. The V gene lost 4 bases and the J gene lost 5 bases, with 15 bases spanning the gap. The CDR3 spells CAWIRKTGNNSPLHF. CDR3 DNA: TGTGCCTGGATCCGTAAGACAGGCAATAATTCACCCCTCCACTTT.